This TCR beta chain was documented in a study of read filtering for tumor transcriptome and immune sequencing. Overall study findings and caveats: Sorted CD138-negative bone marrow cells were not purified T cells. In IR-seq, single-read clonotypes were about 80% of clonotypes but 3.5% to 4% of reads.

Molecular barcoded adaptors covering alpha/delta and beta/gamma chains were used on 400 to 450 ng RNA. TCRdb used MiXCR to reprocess the reads, holding one entry per CDR3 protein. The repertoire holds 40,000 or so distinct CDR3 sequences, with roughly 12% as singletons. Trimming took off 2 bases at V and 4 bases at J, with 11 bases between the two ends. Germline V gene data show CDR1 as DFQATT and CDR2 as SNEGSKA (reference sequence). This CDR3 has 13 amino acids. This clonotype was observed at least ten times. Its antigen is still unknown. Every patient had bone marrow sampled while the disease was active.

The receptor was isolated from a donor aged 40 or over with multiple myeloma. The V and J genes are TRBV20-1 and TRBJ1-1, with D maybe TRBD1 (6 bases). Sequencing was carried out using a population of CD138-negative cells sorted from bone marrow. CDR3 nucleotide sequence: TGCAGTGCTAGAAAAGGGGGTATCACTGAAGCTTTCTTT. Translation: CSARKGGITEAFF.